This TCR beta chain was identified during a study of PD-L1 blockade in urothelial cancer. Study context: Earlier, patients had received 0 to 3 chemotherapy regimens. A median blood sample held around 130,000 T cells and around 80,000 unique TCRs.

The time point denotes: peripheral blood 6 weeks after treatment start. Assay: immunoSEQ multiplex PCR; the TCRdb copy retains only in-frame clones and omits some. The table shows about 130,000 clones, with around 88% occurring only once. This CDR3 comprises 16 residues. Germline-derived CDR1 and CDR2 are SGHTA and FQGNSA. Losses at the gene ends were 1 base for V and 2 bases for J; bases not matched to a gene: 1. The gene calls are TRBV7-2 and TRBJ2-1; 11 positions match TRBD1. The sequencing here drew on PBMCs, taken around atezolizumab (anti-PD-L1) treatment. This clonotype was obtained from a man in his forties or fifties with urothelial cancer. The CDR3 reads CASSLVGQGAYNEQFF. The CDR3 nucleotides are TGTGCCAGCAGCTTAGTGGGACAGGGGGCCTACAATGAGCAGTTCTTC.